A single sample gave rise to the 31 T cell receptor beta chains below, sequenced in a study of blood T cell repertoires in COVID-19. The method was immunoSEQ multiplex PCR; TCRdb's version includes in-frame clones alone and lacks a portion of them. The sample shows 140,000 to 150,000 clones, about three quarters of them seen only once. The sample was peripheral blood. Source of these receptors: a woman in her sixties with acute or convalescent COVID-19.

The chain combines TRBV28 with TRBJ2-7, with a tentative D call TRBD1 (6 bases). The CDR3 totals 11 residues. The V gene lost 8 bases and the J gene lost 3 bases, with 8 bases spanning the gap. CDR1 and CDR2 (germline): MDHEN, SYDVKM. CDR3 nucleotides: TGTGCCAGCGGACAGTACTACGAGCAGTACTTC. It specifies CASGQYYEQYF.

The chain links TRBV7-8 to TRBJ2-3; D uncertain. Germline loops: CDR1 SGHVS, CDR2 FQNEAQ. Trimming removed 2 bases at V and 4 bases at J, with 10 bases between. The CDR3 is made up of 14 amino acids. The CDR3 DNA reads as TGTGCCAGCAGCTTACAGGTCGACCCAGATACGCAGTATTTT. Translated, it gives CASSLQVDPDTQYF. Variable domain in full (rest from reference TRBV7-8 and TRBJ2-3): GAGVSQSPRYKVAKRGQDVALRCDPISGHVSLFWYQQALGQGPEFLTYFQNEAQLDKSGLPSDRFFAERPEGSVSTLKIQRTQQEDSAVYLCASSLQVDPDTQYFGPGTRLTVL.

The CDR3 DNA is TGTGCCAGCAGTCACCGTATAAGCGAAGATACGCAGTATTTT. Translating gives CASSHRISEDTQYF. The chain has TRBV27 and TRBJ2-3; no clear D. This CDR3 region has 14 residues. V was pared by 5 bases and J by 5 bases, with 14 bases between. The germline gives CDR1 MNHEY, CDR2 SMNVEV (reference sequence).

The chain has TRBV6-1 and TRBJ2-1; no reliable D call. Germline CDR1 reads MNHNS; CDR2 reads SASEGT. V shed 2 bases and J shed 0 bases, with 11 bases lying between them. This CDR3 has 16 residues. The CDR3, as DNA: TGTGCCAGCAGTGAAATTGGCTGGAGCTCCTACAATGAGCAGTTCTTC. Translation: CASSEIGWSSYNEQFF.

V gene TRBV7-9 combines with J gene TRBJ1-3; D is possibly TRBD1 (5 bases). Germline V gene data show CDR1 as SEHNR and CDR2 as FQNEAQ (reference sequence). The CDR3 sequence is 16 residues long. V was cut by 4 bases and J by 1 base, with 14 bases left in between. DNA of the CDR3: TGTGCCAGCAGCTATTTAATGGGGGGTTCTGGAAACACCATATATTTT. Its translation: CASSYLMGGSGNTIYF.

This clone was observed a single time. The chain couples TRBV28 to TRBJ1-5, with a tentative D call TRBD1 (5 bases). Germline CDR1 MDHEN, CDR2 SYDVKM. The CDR3 is 12 amino acids. V shed 4 bases and J shed 7 bases, with 8 bases lying between them. The CDR3 region has the DNA TGTGCCAGCAGTTCTGACAGACAGCCCCAGCATTTT. Translated, it gives CASSSDRQPQHF.

Here the CDR3 reads CASSQDFIPQETQYF. The CDR3 DNA reads as TGTGCCAGCAGCCAAGATTTTATTCCCCAAGAGACCCAGTACTTC. The J gene is TRBJ2-5, the V gene TRBV14; no definite D call. The V and J ends lost 0 bases and 1 base respectively, with 9 bases between them. The CDR3 is 15 residues long. Germline assignment: CDR1 SGHDN and CDR2 FVKESK.

The chain has TRBV19 and TRBJ2-7; the match to TRBD1 covers 7 bases. This CDR3 has 14 residues. The V gene's germline CDR1 is LNHDA and CDR2 SQIVND (reference sequence). J lost 2 bases, V lost 5 bases, and 6 bases had no gene match. The CDR3 DNA is TGTGCCAGTAGTCTTGAAGGGACAGCCTACGAGCAGTACTTC. Amino acids: CASSLEGTAYEQYF.

V gene TRBV19 combines with J gene TRBJ2-7; D unresolved. Germline V gene data show CDR1 as LNHDA and CDR2 as SQIVND (reference sequence). CDR3 size: 15 residues. The ends were cut back, 3 bases at V and 1 base at J, with 13 bases in the middle. The CDR3, as DNA: TGTGCCAGTAGTATTTCGCATACAGTTTCCTACGAGCAGTACTTC. Residues: CASSISHTVSYEQYF.

This clone has just one count. J is TRBJ2-2 and V is TRBV9, with D perhaps TRBD2 (6 bases). CDR1 and CDR2 (germline): SGDLS, YYNGEE. Deletions cut 3 bases from V and 0 bases from J, with 9 bases between. The CDR3 contains 15 residues. CDR3 sequence reads: CASSGGVPNTGELFF. Written as DNA, the CDR3 is TGTGCCAGCAGCGGCGGGGTACCGAACACCGGGGAGCTGTTTTTT. Looking up the rest from reference TRBV9 and TRBJ2-2 gives the full variable domain: DSGVTQTPKHLITATGQRVTLRCSPRSGDLSVYWYQQSLDQGLQFLIQYYNGEERAKGNILERFSAQQFPDLHSELNLSSLELGDSALYFCASSGGVPNTGELFFGEGSRLTVL.

The rearrangement links TRBV5-1 to TRBJ2-5, with 7 positions matching TRBD2. The V and J ends lost 6 bases and 2 bases, in that order; junction bases with no gene match: 13. CDR3 length equals 16 residues. Per germline, CDR1 SGHRS and CDR2 YFSETQ. The CDR3 spells CASTVGAGLVQETQYF. Written as DNA, the CDR3 is TGCGCCAGCACTGTAGGGGCAGGACTAGTTCAAGAGACCCAGTACTTC.

CDR3 nucleotides: TGTGCCAGCAGGTTCACTAGCGGAACCTACAATGAGCAGTTCTTC. Residues: CASRFTSGTYNEQFF. The J gene is TRBJ2-1, the V gene TRBV27; 8 bases are a match to TRBD2. V trimming: 6 bases; J trimming: 2 bases; junction bases outside the gene matches: 6. CDR1 is MNHEY and CDR2 is SMNVEV in the germline V gene (reference sequence). This CDR3 is 15 amino acids long.

The chain couples TRBV5-1 to TRBJ1-2; D possibly corresponds to TRBD1 (6 bases). The CDR3 totals 13 residues. CDR1 SGHRS and CDR2 YFSETQ come from the germline V gene. V was trimmed by 1 base and J by 3 bases, leaving 7 bases between them. The chain's CDR3 is CASSLHRDYGYTF. CDR3 sequence (DNA): TGCGCCAGCAGCTTGCACAGGGACTATGGCTACACCTTC.

The genes are TRBV27 and TRBJ2-3; 9 bases map to TRBD2. Trimming removed 0 bases from V and 8 bases from J; junction bases left unmatched: 18. This CDR3 region has 19 residues. The V gene's germline CDR1 is MNHEY and CDR2 SMNVEV (reference sequence). This chain's CDR3 is CASSLSSNSGRWWYGTQYF. In DNA form, the CDR3 reads TGTGCCAGCAGTTTATCGTCTAATAGCGGGAGATGGTGGTATGGTACGCAGTATTTT.

In this sample, this clone turned up a few times. The chain combines TRBV6-1 with TRBJ2-7, with 7 bases identical to TRBD1. The germline V gene has CDR1 MNHNS and CDR2 SASEGT. The CDR3 length is 16 residues. Trimming cost V 4 bases and J 0 bases; bases outside gene matches: 9. The CDR3 nucleotides read TGTGCCAGCAGTGGAAAGCTGGGACAGCACTCCTACGAGCAGTACTTC. Translated: CASSGKLGQHSYEQYF.

With respect to this clone: At one end the junction does not follow the germline gene, possibly because of a read error. V and J are TRBV12-3 or TRBV12-4 and TRBJ1-1, with D tentatively TRBD1 (5 bases). This CDR3 region has 12 residues. CDR3 sequence: CASSLGLGKGLF. The CDR3 DNA follows: TGTGCCAGCAGTTTAGGTTTGGGGAAGGGGCTTTTT.

Only one count was recorded for this clone. V gene TRBV10-3 combines with J gene TRBJ2-7; TRBD2 matches at 9 bases. CDR3 length: 15 residues. The germline gives CDR1 ENHRY, CDR2 SYGVKD. The ends lost 10 bases at V and 4 bases at J; junction bases unmatched: 14. CDR3 nucleotide sequence: TGTGCCACCAGCGCGCGGGAGGGCCACAGGTACGAGCAGTACTTC. Translation gives CATSAREGHRYEQYF.

The V and J genes are TRBV19 and TRBJ2-2; the D gene is possibly TRBD2 (5 bases). The ends were cut back, 3 bases at V and 5 bases at J, with 16 bases in the middle. This CDR3 has 16 amino acids. Germline CDR1 reads LNHDA; CDR2 reads SQIVND (reference sequence). CDR3 nucleotide sequence: TGTGCCAGTAGTATTAATCTAGGCCCGGGAACCGGGGAGCTGTTTTTT. Protein sequence: CASSINLGPGTGELFF.

The genes are TRBV2 and TRBJ2-3; TRBD1 agrees at 8 bases. Germline values: CDR1 SNHLY, CDR2 FYNNEI. V dropped 8 bases and J dropped 6; count of bases not matched to a gene: 16. The CDR3 spans 16 residues. The CDR3 region is CASVRDRGRKGDTQYF. Here the CDR3 DNA reads TGTGCCAGCGTGCGAGACAGGGGCCGAAAGGGCGATACGCAGTATTTT. Supplemented by reference TRBV2 and TRBJ2-3, the full variable domain reads EPEVTQTPSHQVTQMGQEVILRCVPISNHLYFYWYRQILGQKVEFLVSFYNNEISEKSEIFDDQFSVERPDGSNFTLKIRSTKLEDSAMYFCASVRDRGRKGDTQYFGPGTRLTVL.

The genes are TRBV4-1 and TRBJ2-1; 14 nucleotides agree with TRBD2. This CDR3 is built from 17 residues. Germline V gene lookup returns CDR1 MGHRA and CDR2 YSYEKL. With 1 base clipped from V and 8 bases from J, the junction kept 7 bases outside the gene matches. The CDR3 loop reads CASSQGLAGGPNDEQFF. The CDR3 bases are TGCGCCAGCAGCCAAGGACTAGCGGGAGGGCCTAACGATGAGCAGTTCTTC.

V gene TRBV4-1 combines with J gene TRBJ2-7, with D tentatively TRBD1 (6 bases). Germline-derived CDR1 and CDR2 are MGHRA and YSYEKL. The V end was cut by 3 bases, the J end by 0 bases, with 6 bases between. The CDR3 loop spans 13 amino acids. CDR3 bases: TGCGCCAGCAGCCAGGACAGCTCCTACGAGCAGTACTTC. It codes for CASSQDSSYEQYF.

The V call is TRBV5-1, the J call TRBJ2-1, with no clear D. Trimming took 4 bases from V and 1 from J, leaving 9 bases between them. This CDR3 has 14 residues. Germline V gene data show CDR1 as SGHRS and CDR2 as YFSETQ. CDR3 in DNA: TGCGCCAGCAGCGGTACAGCTTCCTACAATGAGCAGTTCTTC. Encoded protein: CASSGTASYNEQFF. The full variable domain, completed using reference TRBV5-1 and TRBJ2-1, is KAGVTQTPRYLIKTRGQQVTLSCSPISGHRSVSWYQQTPGQGLQFLFEYFSETQRNKGNFPGRFSGRQFSNSRSEMNVSTLELGDSALYLCASSGTASYNEQFFGPGTRLTVL.

The V and J genes are TRBV12-3 or TRBV12-4 and TRBJ1-6; D is unclear. The V gene lost 5 bases and the J gene lost 5 bases, with 7 bases spanning the gap. This CDR3 contains 13 residues. CDR3 residues: CASSPQHNSPLHF. As DNA, the CDR3 is TGTGCCAGCAGTCCACAACATAATTCACCCCTCCACTTT.

This clone was found a few times. The chain uses TRBV11-2 and TRBJ1-4, with D perhaps TRBD1 (6 bases). V lost 5 bases and J lost 7, with 14 bases in between. CDR1 and CDR2 (germline): SGHAT, FQNNGV. The CDR3 spans 14 residues. This CDR3 is CASSPQGFGEKLFF. DNA of the CDR3: TGTGCCAGCAGCCCCCAGGGGTTCGGTGAAAAACTGTTTTTT.

The chain employs TRBV7-3 and TRBJ2-2; possibly TRBD1 for D (6 bases). The CDR3 contains 15 residues. Germline CDR1 SGHTA, CDR2 FQGTGA. Trimming took off 5 bases at V and 7 bases at J, with 17 bases between the two ends. In nucleotides, the CDR3 is TGTGCCAGCAGCCCCATACAGGGAAGCTTCGGGGAGCTGTTTTTT. Encoded protein: CASSPIQGSFGELFF.

The J gene is TRBJ2-7, the V gene TRBV12-3 or TRBV12-4; D not certain. CDR3 length equals 13 residues. Trimming took off 1 base at V and 7 bases at J, with 11 bases between the two ends. Written as DNA, the CDR3 is TGTGCCAGCAGTTTAGGCTTGATGGAGGAGCAGTACTTC. It is translated as CASSLGLMEEQYF.

The sample holds a few counts of this clone. The rearrangement joins TRBV7-8 to TRBJ1-1; D gene unclear. This CDR3 has 15 residues. Germline CDR1 reads SGHVS; CDR2 reads FQNEAQ. V lost 5 bases and J 8 bases, leaving 21 bases between the germline ends. For the CDR3, the DNA is TGTGCCAGCAGCCTAAGACCATCGCGGATAGAAGAAGCTTTCTTT. Its translation: CASSLRPSRIEEAFF.

CDR3 loop: CASSLGPGQGNEKLFF. The CDR3 DNA follows: TGCGCCAGCAGCTTGGGCCCCGGACAGGGGAACGAAAAACTGTTTTTT. This chain connects TRBV5-1 to TRBJ1-4; TRBD1 matches at 9 bases. The CDR3 sequence is 16 residues long. J was trimmed by 8 bases and V by 0 bases; bases with no gene match: 8. Germline CDR1 reads SGHRS; CDR2 reads YFSETQ.

The J gene is TRBJ2-7, the V gene TRBV7-9, with 7 bases identical to TRBD2. Looked up from germline, CDR1 is SEHNR and CDR2 is FQNEAQ (reference sequence). The CDR3 is 14 amino acids. V lost 5 bases and J lost 4; bases outside the gene matches: 8. The CDR3 spells CASSPRRERYEQYF. The CDR3 nucleotides are TGTGCCAGCAGCCCCCGGCGGGAGAGGTACGAGCAGTACTTC.

The rearrangement links TRBV24-1 to TRBJ2-7, with TRBD1 matching 8 bases. The CDR3 consists of 16 residues. Trimming cost V 4 bases and J 0 bases; bases outside gene matches: 7. CDR1 KGHDR and CDR2 SFDVKD come from the germline V gene. CDR3 sequence reads: CATSDSGTGVSYEQYF. In nucleotides, the CDR3 is TGTGCCACCAGTGACTCCGGGACAGGCGTCTCCTACGAGCAGTACTTC.

The CDR3 region is CASSLGLAGAGELFF. The DNA of the CDR3 is TGTGCCAGCAGCTTGGGACTAGCGGGAGCCGGGGAGCTGTTTTTT. The rearrangement joins TRBV7-8 to TRBJ2-2; 14 bases are shared with TRBD2. The length of the CDR3 is 15 residues. Trimming cost V 3 bases and J 6 bases; bases outside gene matches: 0. Germline V lookup: CDR1 SGHVS, CDR2 FQNEAQ.